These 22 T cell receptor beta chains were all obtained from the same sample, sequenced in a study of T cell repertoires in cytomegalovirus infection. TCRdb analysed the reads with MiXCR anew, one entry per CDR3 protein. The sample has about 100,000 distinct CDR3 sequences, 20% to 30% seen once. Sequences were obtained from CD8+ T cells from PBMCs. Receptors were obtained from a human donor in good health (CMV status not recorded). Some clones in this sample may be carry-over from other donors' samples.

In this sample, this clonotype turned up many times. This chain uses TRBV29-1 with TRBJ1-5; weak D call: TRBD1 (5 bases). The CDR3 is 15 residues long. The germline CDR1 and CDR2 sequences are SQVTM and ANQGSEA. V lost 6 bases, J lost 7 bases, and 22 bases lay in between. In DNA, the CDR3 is TGCAGCGTCCCTCCACGGACCGGGGGGGAGCAGCCCCAGCATTTT. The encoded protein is CSVPPRTGGEQPQHF.

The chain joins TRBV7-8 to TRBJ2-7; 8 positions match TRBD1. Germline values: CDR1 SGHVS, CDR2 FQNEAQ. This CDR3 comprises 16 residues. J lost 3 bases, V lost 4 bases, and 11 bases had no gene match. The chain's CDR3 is CASSSRPLDRVYEQYF. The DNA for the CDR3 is TGTGCCAGCAGCTCCAGGCCGCTGGACAGGGTCTACGAGCAGTACTTC.

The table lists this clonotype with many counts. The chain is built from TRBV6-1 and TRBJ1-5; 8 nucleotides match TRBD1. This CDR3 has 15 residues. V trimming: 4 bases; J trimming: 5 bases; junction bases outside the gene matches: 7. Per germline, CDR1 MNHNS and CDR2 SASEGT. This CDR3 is CASSGLTGDDQPQHF. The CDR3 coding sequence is TGTGCCAGCAGTGGGCTGACAGGGGACGATCAGCCCCAGCATTTT.

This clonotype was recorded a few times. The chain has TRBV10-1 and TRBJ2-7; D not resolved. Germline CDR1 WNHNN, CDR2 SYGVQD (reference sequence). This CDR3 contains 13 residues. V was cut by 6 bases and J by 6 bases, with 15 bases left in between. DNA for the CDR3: TGCGCCAGCAGCCCAGGCGGTCACCTCGAGCAGTACTTC. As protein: CASSPGGHLEQYF.

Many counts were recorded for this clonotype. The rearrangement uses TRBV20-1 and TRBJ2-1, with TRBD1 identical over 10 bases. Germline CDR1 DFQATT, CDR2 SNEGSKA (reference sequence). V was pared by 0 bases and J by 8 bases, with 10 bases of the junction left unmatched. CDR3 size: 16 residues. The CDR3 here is CSARDLGTGVFYEQFF. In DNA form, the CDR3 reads TGCAGTGCTAGAGATCTCGGGACAGGGGTATTCTATGAGCAGTTCTTC.

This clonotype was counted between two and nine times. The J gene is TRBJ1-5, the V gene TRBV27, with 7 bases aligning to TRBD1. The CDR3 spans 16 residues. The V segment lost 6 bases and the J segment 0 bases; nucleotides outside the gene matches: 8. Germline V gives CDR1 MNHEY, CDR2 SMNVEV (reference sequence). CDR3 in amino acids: CASRGGTDYSNQPQHF. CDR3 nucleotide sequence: TGTGCCAGCAGGGGGGGGACAGACTATAGCAATCAGCCCCAGCATTTT.

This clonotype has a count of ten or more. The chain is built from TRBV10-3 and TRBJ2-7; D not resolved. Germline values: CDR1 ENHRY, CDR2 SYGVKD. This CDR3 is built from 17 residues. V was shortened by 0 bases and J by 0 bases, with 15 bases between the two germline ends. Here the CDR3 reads CAISESPPGDSSYEQYF. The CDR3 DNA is TGTGCCATCAGTGAGTCCCCCCCAGGCGATAGCTCCTACGAGCAGTACTTC.

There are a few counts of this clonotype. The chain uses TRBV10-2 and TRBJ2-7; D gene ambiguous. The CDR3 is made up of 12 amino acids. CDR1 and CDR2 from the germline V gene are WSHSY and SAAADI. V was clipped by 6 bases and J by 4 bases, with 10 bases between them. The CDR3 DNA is TGCGCCAGCAGCGAAGGGAATTACGAGCAGTACTTC. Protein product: CASSEGNYEQYF.

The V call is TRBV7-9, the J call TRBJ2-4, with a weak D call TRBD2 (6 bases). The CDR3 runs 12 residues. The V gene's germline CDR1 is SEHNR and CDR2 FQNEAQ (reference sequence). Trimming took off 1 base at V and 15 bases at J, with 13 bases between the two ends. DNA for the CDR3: TGTGCCAGCAGCTTAGGTGGGACTGGCTGGTACTTC. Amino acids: CASSLGGTGWYF.

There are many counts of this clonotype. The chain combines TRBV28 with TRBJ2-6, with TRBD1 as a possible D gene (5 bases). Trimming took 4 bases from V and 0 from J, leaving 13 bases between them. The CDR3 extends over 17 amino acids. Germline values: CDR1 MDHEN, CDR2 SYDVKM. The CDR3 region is CASSYRQRSSGANVLTF. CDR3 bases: TGTGCCAGCAGTTATCGACAGAGGAGCTCTGGGGCCAACGTCCTGACTTTC.

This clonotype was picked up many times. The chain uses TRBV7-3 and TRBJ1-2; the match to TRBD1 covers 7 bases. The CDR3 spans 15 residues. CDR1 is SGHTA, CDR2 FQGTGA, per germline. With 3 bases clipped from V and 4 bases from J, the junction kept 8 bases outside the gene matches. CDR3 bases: TGTGCCAGCAGCTTTGGACAGGCGCCCCTCTATGGCTACACCTTC. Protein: CASSFGQAPLYGYTF.

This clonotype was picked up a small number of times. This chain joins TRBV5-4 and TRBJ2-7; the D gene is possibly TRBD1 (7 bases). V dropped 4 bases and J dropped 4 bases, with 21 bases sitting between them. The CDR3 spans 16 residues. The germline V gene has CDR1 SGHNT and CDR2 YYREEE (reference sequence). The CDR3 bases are TGTGCCAGCAGCCCGCAGTTCGGGACAGCGGGTTACGAGCAGTACTTC. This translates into CASSPQFGTAGYEQYF. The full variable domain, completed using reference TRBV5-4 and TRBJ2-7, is ETGVTQSPTHLIKTRGQQVTLRCSSQSGHNTVSWYQQALGQGPQFIFQYYREEENGRGNFPPRFSGLQFPNYSSELNVNALELDDSALYLCASSPQFGTAGYEQYFGPGTRLTVT.

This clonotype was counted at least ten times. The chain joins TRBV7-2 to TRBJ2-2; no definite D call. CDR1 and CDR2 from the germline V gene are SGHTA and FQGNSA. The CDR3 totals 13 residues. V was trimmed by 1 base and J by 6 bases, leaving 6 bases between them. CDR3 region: CASSLVSAGELFF. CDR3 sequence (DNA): TGTGCCAGCAGCTTAGTCTCCGCCGGGGAGCTGTTTTTT.

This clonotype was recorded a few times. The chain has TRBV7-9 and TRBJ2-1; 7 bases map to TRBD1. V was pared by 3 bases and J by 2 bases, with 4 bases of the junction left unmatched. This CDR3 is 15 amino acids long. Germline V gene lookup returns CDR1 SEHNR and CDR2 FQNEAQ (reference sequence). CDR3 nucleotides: TGTGCCAGCAGCTTGACAGGGTTGGCCTACAATGAGCAGTTCTTC. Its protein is CASSLTGLAYNEQFF.

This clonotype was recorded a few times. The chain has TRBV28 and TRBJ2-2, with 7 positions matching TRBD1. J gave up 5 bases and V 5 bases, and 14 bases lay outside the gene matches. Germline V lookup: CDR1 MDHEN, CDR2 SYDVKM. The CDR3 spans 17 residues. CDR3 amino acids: CASSPLGVGGMTGELFF. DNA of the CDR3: TGTGCCAGCAGTCCCCTAGGGGTAGGGGGCATGACCGGGGAGCTGTTTTTT.

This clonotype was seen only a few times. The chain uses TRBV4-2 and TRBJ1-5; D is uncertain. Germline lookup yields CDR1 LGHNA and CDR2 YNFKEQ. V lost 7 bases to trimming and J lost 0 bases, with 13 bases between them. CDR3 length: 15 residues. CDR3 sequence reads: CASKTSDLSNQPQHF. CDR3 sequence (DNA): TGTGCCAGCAAAACTTCAGACCTTAGCAATCAGCCCCAGCATTTT.

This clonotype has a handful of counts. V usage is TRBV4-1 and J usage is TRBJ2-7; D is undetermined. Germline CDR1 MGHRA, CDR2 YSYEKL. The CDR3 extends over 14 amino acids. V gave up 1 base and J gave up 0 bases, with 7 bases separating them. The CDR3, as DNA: TGCGCCAGCAGCCAAGGCCAGGACTCCTACGAGCAGTACTTC. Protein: CASSQGQDSYEQYF.

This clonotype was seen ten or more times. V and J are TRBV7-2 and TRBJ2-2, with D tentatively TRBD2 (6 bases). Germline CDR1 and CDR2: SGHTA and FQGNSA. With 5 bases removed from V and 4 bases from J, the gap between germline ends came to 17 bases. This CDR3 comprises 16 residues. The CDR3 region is CASSHSAGLTTGELFF. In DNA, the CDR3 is TGTGCCAGCAGCCACTCTGCGGGGCTGACCACCGGGGAGCTGTTTTTT.

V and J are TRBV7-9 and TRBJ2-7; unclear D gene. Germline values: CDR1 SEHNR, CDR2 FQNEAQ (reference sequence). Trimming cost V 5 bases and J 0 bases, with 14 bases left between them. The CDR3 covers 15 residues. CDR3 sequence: CASSVGTESSYEQYF. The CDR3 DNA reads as TGTGCCAGCAGCGTGGGAACAGAGAGCTCCTACGAGCAGTACTTC. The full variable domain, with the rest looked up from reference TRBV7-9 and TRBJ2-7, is DTGVSQNPRHKITKRGQNVTFRCDPISEHNRLYWYRQTLGQGPEFLTYFQNEAQLEKSRLLSDRFSAERPKGSFSTLEIQRTEQGDSAMYLCASSVGTESSYEQYFGPGTRLTVT.

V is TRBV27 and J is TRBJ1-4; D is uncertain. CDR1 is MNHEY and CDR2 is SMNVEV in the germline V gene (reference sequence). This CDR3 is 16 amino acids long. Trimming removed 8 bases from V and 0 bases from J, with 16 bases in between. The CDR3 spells CASGSTRAATNEKLFF. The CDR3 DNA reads TGTGCCAGCGGGTCGACGCGGGCTGCAACTAATGAAAAACTGTTTTTT.

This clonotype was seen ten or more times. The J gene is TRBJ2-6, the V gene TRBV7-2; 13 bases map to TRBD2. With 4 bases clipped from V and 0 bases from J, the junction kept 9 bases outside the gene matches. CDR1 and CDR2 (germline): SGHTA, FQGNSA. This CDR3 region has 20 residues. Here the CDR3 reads CASSSPTSGGQSSGANVLTF. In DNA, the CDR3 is TGTGCCAGCAGCTCCCCGACTAGCGGGGGGCAAAGCTCTGGGGCCAACGTCCTGACTTTC.

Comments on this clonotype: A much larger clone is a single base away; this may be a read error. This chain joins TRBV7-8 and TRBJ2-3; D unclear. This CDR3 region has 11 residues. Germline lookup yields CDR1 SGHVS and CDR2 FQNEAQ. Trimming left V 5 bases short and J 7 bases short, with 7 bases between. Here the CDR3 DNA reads TGTGCCAGCAGCGCAAGCTATACGCAGTATTTT. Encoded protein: CASSASYTQYF.